Listed here is a single T cell receptor (beta chain). The antigen is not known. These data come from a study of shared clonotypes between healthy human individuals. As for the study in general: For every donor, three CD4 naive, three CD4 memory, two CD8 naive and one CD8 memory plates were used. Notes on the study in general: Clonotype sharing across several donors was observed for around 4.8% of naive CD4 clonotypes.

Terminally differentiated effector memory CD45RA+ cells were left out of the naive CD8 fraction, which was CD45RO-negative and positively selected for CCR7. Adult donors, all healthy and HIV-negative, had no recent acute infections or vaccinations. The donor cohort consisted entirely of Caucasian adults residing in Nashville, Tennessee. The CDR3 has 13 amino acids. Germline CDR1 reads MNHEY; CDR2 reads SMNVEV (reference sequence). Trimming took 6 bases from V and 6 from J, leaving 12 bases between them. Assay: immunoSEQ multiplex PCR; the TCRdb copy retains only in-frame clones and omits some. The sample has around 2,000,000 clones; under 95% are singletons.

The chain has TRBV27 and TRBJ2-1; D possibly corresponds to TRBD2 (5 bases). The sample consisted of naive CD8+ T cells from PBMCs. The receptor was derived from a man between 18 and 29 years old in good health. Some clones in this sample may be carry-over from other donors' samples. Here the CDR3 reads CASSIGRGNEQFF. CDR3 in DNA: TGTGCCAGCAGCATAGGCCGGGGCAATGAGCAGTTCTTC.